Listed here is a single TCR beta chain. Participant-reported clinical history was the basis for cohort assignment. Recovered Cohort 3 donors showed two negative PCRs, clearance, or symptom resolution. The method was immunoSEQ multiplex PCR; TCRdb's version includes in-frame clones alone and lacks a portion of them. Seen here are approximately 300,000 clones, roughly 90% observed once, and the top ten hold about 18%. The data originate from a study of blood T cell repertoires in COVID-19. As for the study in general: Sample material is recorded as cDNA or gDNA derived from T cells, B-cell-depleted T cells, or PBMCs.

The V gene's germline CDR1 is SGHRS and CDR2 YFSETQ. The CDR3 totals 15 residues. The J segment lost 5 bases and the V segment lost 4 bases, leaving 7 bases of the junction unmatched. The clonotype was recovered from a woman in her 30s who had recovered from COVID-19. Sequenced: PBMCs or T cells enriched from blood (not recorded which). The V and J genes are TRBV5-1 and TRBJ2-2; 8 bases fit TRBD1. The CDR3 spells CASSNRTGTTGELFF. CDR3 coding DNA: TGCGCCAGCAGCAACCGGACAGGGACGACCGGGGAGCTGTTTTTT.